The present entry profiles one T cell receptor beta chain with its context. The target antigen is unknown. These data are taken from a study of glioma-infiltrating T cells. About the study: Glioma patients had dexamethasone for six or fewer days before surgery.

Using RNA template, CDR3s of TCR alpha and beta were amplified with iRepertoire arm-PCR. TCRdb re-analysed the multiplex PCR reads in MiXCR, keeping a single row per CDR3 protein. The sample includes around 350,000 distinct CDR3 sequences, 41% of them seen just once. Trimming removed 1 base from V and 3 bases from J, with 4 bases in between. There are 13 residues in the CDR3. Germline V gives CDR1 MGHRA, CDR2 YSYEKL. Study observations and caveats: Shared blood CDR3 signature motifs marked patients with low tissue-blood divergence. Tissue-blood divergence was below expectation in non-neoplastic patients, above in gliomas. Very few CDR3 sequences were shared between tissue and blood.

Sequenced input: glioma tissue, nonneoplastic brain tissue, or PBMCs (not recorded which). This clonotype was sampled from a human donor with low-grade glioma or glioblastoma, undergoing nonglioma brain surgery, or in good health (not recorded which). This rearrangement joins TRBV4-1 to TRBJ2-4; D is uncertain. The CDR3: CASSQAFKNIQYF. The CDR3 bases are TGCGCCAGCAGCCAAGCATTCAAAAACATTCAGTACTTC.